This T cell receptor (beta chain) originates from a study of blood T cell repertoires in COVID-19. From germline, CDR1 is SGHNT and CDR2 YYREEE (reference sequence). The CDR3 loop spans 15 amino acids. Losses at the gene ends were 5 bases for V and 2 bases for J; bases not matched to a gene: 4. Libraries were prepared by immunoSEQ multiplex PCR; TCRdb keeps only in-frame clonotypes and omits some of them. The data hold 450,000 or so clones, with around 90% observed a single time. The sample taken for sequencing was PBMCs or T cells enriched from blood (not recorded which). The sequence derives from a man aged 18-30 years who had recovered from COVID-19. The V and J genes are TRBV5-4 and TRBJ1-4, with 9 bases that match TRBD1. CDR3 in DNA: TGTGCCAGCAGTTTAACAGGGGGCACTAATGAAAAACTGTTTTTT. Its translation is CASSLTGGTNEKLFF.